This TCR beta chain stems from a study of T cells in Graves' hyperthyroidism and ophthalmopathy. This clonotype has ten or more counts. Stable disease denoted Graves' hyperthyroidism without ophthalmopathy progression within 18 months. Clinical symptoms, serum thyroxine and TRAb, thyroid ultrasound and orbital computed tomography were used for the diagnoses. RNA transcripts provided the source from which TCR beta CDR3 regions were amplified. First-round RT-PCR of the TCR CDR3 relied on the HTBI primer set. MiXCR, applied by TCRdb to the multiplex PCR reads, yields one record per CDR3 protein. The sample has roughly 180,000 distinct CDR3 sequences, 15% to 20% seen once. Specimen: blood. The sequence was collected from a woman aged 45 to 65 with Graves' hyperthyroidism.

As DNA, the CDR3 is TGTGCCAGCAGCCCTAGTTGGGGGCAGGAAGGAAACACCATATATTTT. The encoded protein is CASSPSWGQEGNTIYF. The chain links TRBV7-8 to TRBJ1-3, with a possible D match to TRBD1 (6 bases). Germline-derived CDR1 and CDR2 are SGHVS and FQNEAQ. V gave up 5 bases and J gave up 4 bases, with 18 bases separating them. The CDR3 spans 16 residues.